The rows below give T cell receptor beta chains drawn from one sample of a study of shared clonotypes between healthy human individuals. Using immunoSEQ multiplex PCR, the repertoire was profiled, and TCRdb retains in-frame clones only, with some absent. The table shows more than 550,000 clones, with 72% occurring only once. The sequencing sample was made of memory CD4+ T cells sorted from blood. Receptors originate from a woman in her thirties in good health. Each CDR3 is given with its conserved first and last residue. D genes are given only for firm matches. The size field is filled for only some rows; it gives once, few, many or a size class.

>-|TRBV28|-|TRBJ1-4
TGTGCCAGCAGTTTAGATTCATCTGCAACTAATGAAAAACTGTTTTTT
CASSLDSSATNEKLFF
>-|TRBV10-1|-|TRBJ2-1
TGCGCCAGCAGTGAGTCGCGAGGCGGTGAGCAGTTCTTC
CASSESRGGEQFF
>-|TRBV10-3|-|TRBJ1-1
TGTGCCATCAGTGATGGTAAGGGTAGAAATACTGAAGCTTTCTTT
CAISDGKGRNTEAFF
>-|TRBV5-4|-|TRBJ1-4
TGTGCCAGCAGCCCGGCCAGGGGACATAATGAAAAACTGTTTTTT
CASSPARGHNEKLFF
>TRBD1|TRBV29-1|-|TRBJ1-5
TGCAGCGTTCGAGGGGGCCCCAATCAGCCCCAGCATTTT
CSVRGGPNQPQHF
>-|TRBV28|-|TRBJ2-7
TGTGCCAGCGGTCTGATGTCGGACCCCCACGAGCAGTACTTC
CASGLMSDPHEQYF
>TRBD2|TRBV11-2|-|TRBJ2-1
TGTGCCAGCAGCCCAGGAGGTCTAGCGGGGGGGGTGAATGAGCAGTTCTTC
CASSPGGLAGGVNEQFF
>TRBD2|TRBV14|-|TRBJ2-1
TGTGCCAGCAGCCAAGTGCGGGCTAGCGGGAGCTCTGAGCAGTTCTTC
CASSQVRASGSSEQFF
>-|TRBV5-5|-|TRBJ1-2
TGTGCCAGCAGCAAACAGGAAAACTATGGCTACACCTTC
CASSKQENYGYTF
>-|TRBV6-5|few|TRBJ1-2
TGTGCCAGCAGTTACTCAGCAGGGCCCTATGGCTACACCTTC
CASSYSAGPYGYTF
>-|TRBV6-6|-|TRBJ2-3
TGTGCCAGCAGCCACCGCGTGTGGGGGAGCACAGATACGCAGTATTTT
CASSHRVWGSTDTQYF
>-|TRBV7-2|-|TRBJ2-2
TGTGCCAGCAGCCCCGGGACGAACACCGGGGAGCTGTTTTTT
CASSPGTNTGELFF
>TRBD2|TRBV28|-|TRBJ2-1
TGTGCCAGCAGTATCGAAGCGGGAGGGCCCTACAATGAGCAGTTCTTC
CASSIEAGGPYNEQFF
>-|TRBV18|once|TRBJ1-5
TGTGCCAGCTCACCAACTAAGGATCAGCCCCAGCATTTT
CASSPTKDQPQHF
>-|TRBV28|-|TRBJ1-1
TGTGCCAGCAGTTCTCCACAGGGAAGGAACACTGAAGCTTTCTTT
CASSSPQGRNTEAFF
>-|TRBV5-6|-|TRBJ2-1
TGTGCCAGCAGCTTGGCCGGACGAGAGCAGTTCTTC
CASSLAGREQFF
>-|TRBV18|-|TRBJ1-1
TGTGCCAGCTCACCAAAATGGCTGGAGGGTGGCACTGAAGCTTTCTTT
CASSPKWLEGGTEAFF
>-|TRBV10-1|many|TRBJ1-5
TGCGCCAGCAGTGAGTCTGGGGATCAGCCCCAGCATTTT
CASSESGDQPQHF
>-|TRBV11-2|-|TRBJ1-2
TGTGCCAGCAGACGACTGGGCAGACCTAACTATGGCTACACCTTC
CASRRLGRPNYGYTF
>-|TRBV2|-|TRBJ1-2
TGTGCCAGCAGTCTACTGATACAGGCGATTAACTATGGCTACACCTTC
CASSLLIQAINYGYTF
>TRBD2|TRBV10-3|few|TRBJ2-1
TGTGCCATCAGTGAGTCGATGGCTAGCGGGGACGACAATGAGCAGTTCTTC
CAISESMASGDDNEQFF
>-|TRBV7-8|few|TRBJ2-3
TGTGCCAGCAGCTTAGTCGGTTGGAATGACGCGCTAGGGGTAGATACGCAGTATTTT
CASSLVGWNDALGVDTQYF
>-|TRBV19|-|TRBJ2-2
TGTGCCAGTAGTATAGATAATGAATTGGAAACCACCGGGGAGCTGTTTTTT
CASSIDNELETTGELFF
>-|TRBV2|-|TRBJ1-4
TGTGCCAGCAGAGGGTACGGGACGTTTAATGAAAAACTGTTTTTT
CASRGYGTFNEKLFF
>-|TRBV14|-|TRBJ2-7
TGTGCCAGCAGCCAAGGCCCCTACGAGCAGTACTTC
CASSQGPYEQYF
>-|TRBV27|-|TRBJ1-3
TGTGCCAGCAGTTTACGTGGTAGGATTGGAAACACCATATATTTT
CASSLRGRIGNTIYF
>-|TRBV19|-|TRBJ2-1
TGTGCCAGTAGTATAGGGATCACTAGTCTGCATGAGCAGTTCTTC
CASSIGITSLHEQFF
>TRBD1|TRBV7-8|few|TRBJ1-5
TGTGCCAGCAGCCCAGAGGGACAGGGGGGTAATCAGCCCCAGCATTTT
CASSPEGQGGNQPQHF
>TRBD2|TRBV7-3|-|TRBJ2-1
TGTGCCAGCAGCTTAGCAGCGGGAGGGGACGAGCAGTTCTTC
CASSLAAGGDEQFF
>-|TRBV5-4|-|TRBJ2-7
TGTGCCAGCAGCGGCGGGACAGACTACGAGCAGTACTTC
CASSGGTDYEQYF
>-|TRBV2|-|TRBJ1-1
TGTGCCAGCAGTGATCATGGGGGCCCCACTGAAGCTTTCTTT
CASSDHGGPTEAFF
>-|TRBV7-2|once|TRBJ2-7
TGTGCCAGCAAGGCTCAAAACTCCTACGAGCAGTACTTC
CASKAQNSYEQYF
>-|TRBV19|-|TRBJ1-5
TGTGCCAGTAGCTCCCGACAGTTATCCAATCAGCCCCAGCATTTT
CASSSRQLSNQPQHF
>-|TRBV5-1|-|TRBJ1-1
TGCGCCAGCAGCTTCCAGGGGATGAACACTGAAGCTTTCTTT
CASSFQGMNTEAFF
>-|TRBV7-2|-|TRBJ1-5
TGTGCCAGCAGCTTAGGGCAGGGCAGCAATCAGCCCCAGCATTTT
CASSLGQGSNQPQHF
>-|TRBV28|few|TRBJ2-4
TGTGCCAGCAGTTTAGGAGGGCCGAACATTCAGTACTTC
CASSLGGPNIQYF
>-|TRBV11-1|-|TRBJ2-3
TGTGCCAGCAGCGCCCGGGAGCTCACAGATACGCAGTATTTT
CASSARELTDTQYF
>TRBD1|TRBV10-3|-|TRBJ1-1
TGTGCCATCAGCCTGGGGCAGGGGGGCGCTGAAGCTTTCTTT
CAISLGQGGAEAFF
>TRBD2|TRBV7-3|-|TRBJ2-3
TGTGCCAGCAGCTTAACTCCGCTTAGCGGGAGCACAGATACGCAGTATTTT
CASSLTPLSGSTDTQYF
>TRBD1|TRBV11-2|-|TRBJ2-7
TGTGCCAGCAGCTTACTAGGACAGGTTCCCTACGAGCAGTACTTC
CASSLLGQVPYEQYF
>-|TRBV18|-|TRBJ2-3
TGTGCCAGCTCACCACCCCGGACCCCAAAGGATACGCAGTATTTT
CASSPPRTPKDTQYF
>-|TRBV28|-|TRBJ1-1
TGTGCCAGCACCTTGGCTTGGAACACTGAAGCTTTCTTT
CASTLAWNTEAFF
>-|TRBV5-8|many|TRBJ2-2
TGTGCCAGCAGGCGGTTCGAGGGGAGCAACACCGGGGAGCTGTTTTTT
CASRRFEGSNTGELFF
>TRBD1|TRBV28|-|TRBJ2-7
TGTGCCAGCAGTTCGCCTTCTGGACAGGGCTACGAGCAGTACTTC
CASSSPSGQGYEQYF
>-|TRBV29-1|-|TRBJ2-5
TGCAGCGTTAAGCAGGGGGGGCAAGAGACCCAGTACTTC
CSVKQGGQETQYF
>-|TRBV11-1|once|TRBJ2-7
TGTGCCAGCAGCTTAATCCCTACCCCGACCTACGAGCAGTACTTC
CASSLIPTPTYEQYF
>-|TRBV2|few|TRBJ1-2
TGTGCCAGCAGTAAATTGGGGGACTATGGCTACACCTTC
CASSKLGDYGYTF
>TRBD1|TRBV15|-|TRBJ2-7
TGTGCCACCAGCAGCCGATCCGGGACAGGGACTCGGGAGCAGTACTTC
CATSSRSGTGTREQYF
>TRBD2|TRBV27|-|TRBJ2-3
TGTGCCAGCAGTCCAATCCCCGGGGGGGCCGCAGATACGCAGTATTTT
CASSPIPGGAADTQYF